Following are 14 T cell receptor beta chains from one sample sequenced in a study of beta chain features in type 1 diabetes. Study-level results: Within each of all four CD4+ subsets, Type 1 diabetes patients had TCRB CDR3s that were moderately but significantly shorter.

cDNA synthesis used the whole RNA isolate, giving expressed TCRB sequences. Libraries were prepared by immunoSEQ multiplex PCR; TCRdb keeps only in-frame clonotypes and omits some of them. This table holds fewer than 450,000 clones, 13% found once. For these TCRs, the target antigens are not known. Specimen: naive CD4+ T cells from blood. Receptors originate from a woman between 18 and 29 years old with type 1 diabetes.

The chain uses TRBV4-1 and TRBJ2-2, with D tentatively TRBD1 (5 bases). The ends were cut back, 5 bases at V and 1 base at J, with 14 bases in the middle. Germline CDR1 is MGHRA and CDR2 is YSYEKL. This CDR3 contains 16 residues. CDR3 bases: TGCGCCAGCAGCTTCAGGGAAGGGGAGAACACCGGGGAGCTGTTTTTT. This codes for CASSFREGENTGELFF.

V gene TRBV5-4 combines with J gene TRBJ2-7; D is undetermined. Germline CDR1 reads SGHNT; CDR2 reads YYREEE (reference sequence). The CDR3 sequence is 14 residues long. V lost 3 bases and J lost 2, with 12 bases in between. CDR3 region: CASSSKEFPYEQYF. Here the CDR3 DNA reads TGTGCCAGCAGCTCCAAAGAGTTTCCCTACGAGCAGTACTTC.

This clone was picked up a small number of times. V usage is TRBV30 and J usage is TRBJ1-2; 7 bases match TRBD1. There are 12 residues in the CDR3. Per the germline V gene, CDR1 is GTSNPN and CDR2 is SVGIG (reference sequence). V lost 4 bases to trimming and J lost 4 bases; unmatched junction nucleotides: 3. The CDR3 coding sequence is TGTGCCTGGACAAACAGGGGCTATGGCTACACCTTC. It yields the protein CAWTNRGYGYTF.

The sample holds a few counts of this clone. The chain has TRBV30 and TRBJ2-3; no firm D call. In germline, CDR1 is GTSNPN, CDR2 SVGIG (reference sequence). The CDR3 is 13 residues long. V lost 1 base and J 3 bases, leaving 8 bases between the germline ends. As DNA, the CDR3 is TGTGCCTGGAGTGCAATAGTGACAGATACGCAGTATTTT. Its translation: CAWSAIVTDTQYF.

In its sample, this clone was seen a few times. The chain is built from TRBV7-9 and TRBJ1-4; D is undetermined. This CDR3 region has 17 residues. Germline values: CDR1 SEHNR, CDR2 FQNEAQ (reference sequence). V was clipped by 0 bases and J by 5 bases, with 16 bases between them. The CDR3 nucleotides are TGTGCCAGCAGCTTAGCATTTCGGAGGGCGGGGAATGAAAAACTGTTTTTT. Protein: CASSLAFRRAGNEKLFF. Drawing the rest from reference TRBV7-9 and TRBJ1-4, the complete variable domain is DTGVSQNPRHKITKRGQNVTFRCDPISEHNRLYWYRQTLGQGPEFLTYFQNEAQLEKSRLLSDRFSAERPKGSFSTLEIQRTEQGDSAMYLCASSLAFRRAGNEKLFFGSGTQLSVL.

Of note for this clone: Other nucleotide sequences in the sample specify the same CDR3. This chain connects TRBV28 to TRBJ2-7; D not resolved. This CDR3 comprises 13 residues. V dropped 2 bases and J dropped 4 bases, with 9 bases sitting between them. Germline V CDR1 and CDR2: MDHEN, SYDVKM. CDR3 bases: TGTGCCAGCAGTTTACCAGGTACTTACGAGCAGTACTTC. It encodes CASSLPGTYEQYF. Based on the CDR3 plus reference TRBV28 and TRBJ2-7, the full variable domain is DVKVTQSSRYLVKRTGEKVFLECVQDMDHENMFWYRQDPGLGLRLIYFSYDVKMKEKGDIPEGYSVSREKKERFSLILESASTNQTSMYLCASSLPGTYEQYFGPGTRLTVT.

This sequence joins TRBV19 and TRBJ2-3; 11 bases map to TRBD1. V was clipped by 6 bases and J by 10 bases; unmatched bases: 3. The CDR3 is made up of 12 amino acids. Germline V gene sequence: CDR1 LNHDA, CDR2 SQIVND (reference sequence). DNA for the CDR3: TGTGCCAGTAGCCGGACAGGGGGCTCGCAGTATTTT. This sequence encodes CASSRTGGSQYF.

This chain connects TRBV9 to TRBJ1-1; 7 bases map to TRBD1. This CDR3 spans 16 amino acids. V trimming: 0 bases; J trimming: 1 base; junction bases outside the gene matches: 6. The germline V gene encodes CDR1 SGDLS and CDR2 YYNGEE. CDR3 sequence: CASSVADRVENTEAFF. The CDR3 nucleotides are TGTGCCAGCAGCGTAGCAGACAGGGTGGAGAACACTGAAGCTTTCTTT. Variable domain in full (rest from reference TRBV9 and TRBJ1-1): DSGVTQTPKHLITATGQRVTLRCSPRSGDLSVYWYQQSLDQGLQFLIQYYNGEERAKGNILERFSAQQFPDLHSELNLSSLELGDSALYFCASSVADRVENTEAFFGQGTRLTVV.

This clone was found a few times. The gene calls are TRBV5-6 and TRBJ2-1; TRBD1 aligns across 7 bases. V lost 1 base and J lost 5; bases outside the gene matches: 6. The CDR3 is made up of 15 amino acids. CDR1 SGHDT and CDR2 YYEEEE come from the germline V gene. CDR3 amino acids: CASSLLGGQHNEQFF. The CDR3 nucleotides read TGTGCCAGCAGCTTGTTAGGGGGCCAACACAATGAGCAGTTCTTC.

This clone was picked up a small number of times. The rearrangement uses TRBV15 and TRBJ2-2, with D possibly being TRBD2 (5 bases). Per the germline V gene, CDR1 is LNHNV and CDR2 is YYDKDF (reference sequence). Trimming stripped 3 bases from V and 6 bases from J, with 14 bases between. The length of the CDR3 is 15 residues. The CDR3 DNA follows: TGTGCCACCAGCAGGGCAGGATCGGAGGCCGGGGAGCTGTTTTTT. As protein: CATSRAGSEAGELFF. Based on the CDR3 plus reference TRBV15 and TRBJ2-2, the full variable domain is DAMVIQNPRYQVTQFGKPVTLSCSQTLNHNVMYWYQQKSSQAPKLLFHYYDKDFNNEADTPDNFQSRRPNTSFCFLDIRSPGLGDTAMYLCATSRAGSEAGELFFGEGSRLTVL.

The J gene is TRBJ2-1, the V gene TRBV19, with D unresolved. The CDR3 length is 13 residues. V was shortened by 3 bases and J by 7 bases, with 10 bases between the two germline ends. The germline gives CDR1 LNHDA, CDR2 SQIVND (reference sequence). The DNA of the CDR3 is TGTGCCAGTAGTATGAGGCCGGTGAATGAGCAGTTCTTC. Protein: CASSMRPVNEQFF.

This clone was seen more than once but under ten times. The CDR3: CASSSWDSYNYGYTF. CDR3 coding DNA: TGCGCCAGCAGCTCGTGGGACAGCTATAACTATGGCTACACCTTC. The chain links TRBV5-1 to TRBJ1-2; TRBD1 matches 7 bases. Germline V gene lookup returns CDR1 SGHRS and CDR2 YFSETQ. There are 15 residues in the CDR3. The V gene end was trimmed by 3 bases and the J gene end by 1 base; junction bases not matched to a gene: 6. Filled out from reference TRBV5-1 and TRBJ1-2, the complete variable domain reads KAGVTQTPRYLIKTRGQQVTLSCSPISGHRSVSWYQQTPGQGLQFLFEYFSETQRNKGNFPGRFSGRQFSNSRSEMNVSTLELGDSALYLCASSSWDSYNYGYTFGSGTRLTVV.

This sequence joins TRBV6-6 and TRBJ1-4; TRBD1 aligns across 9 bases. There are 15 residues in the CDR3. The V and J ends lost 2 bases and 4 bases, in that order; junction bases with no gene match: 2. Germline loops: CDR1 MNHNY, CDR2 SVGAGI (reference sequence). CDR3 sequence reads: CASSYMTGGNEKLFF. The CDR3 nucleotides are TGTGCCAGCAGTTACATGACAGGGGGTAATGAAAAACTGTTTTTT.

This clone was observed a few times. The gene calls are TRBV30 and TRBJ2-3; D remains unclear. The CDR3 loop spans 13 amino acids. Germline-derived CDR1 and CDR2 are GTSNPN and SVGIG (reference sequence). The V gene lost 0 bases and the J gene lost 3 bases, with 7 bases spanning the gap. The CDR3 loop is CAWSVRITDTQYF. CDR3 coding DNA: TGTGCCTGGAGTGTCAGAATTACAGATACGCAGTATTTT.